This T cell receptor beta chain was sequenced for a study of T-cell memory formation after mild COVID-19 (dated by TCRdb to about 2021). For the study in its entirety: Most TCR sequence clusters were specific to one of the two donors. The cohort was made up of two young adult volunteers, one female and one male, who were previously healthy. In a couple of donors, T-cell clones that expanded and contracted after mild COVID-19 were followed by sequencing TCRalpha and TCRbeta repertoires longitudinally.

Overall study results and their limits: Only a couple of mild cases were covered in the study, and larger cohorts including severe cases with pre-infection samples were considered necessary. SARS-CoV-2 specificity of the second-wave clones peaking on day 37 was not confirmed. Contracting CD4+ clones were found mainly in CM and EM memory subsets, while CD8+ clones were enriched in EMRA. Clones contracting from day 15 to 85 had balanced CD4/CD8 phenotypes, while a second wave expanding from day 15 to 37 was biased towards CD4+. Some responding clones were detected in pre-infection memory, suggesting pre-existing cross-reactive memory T cells joined the SARS-CoV-2 response.

Sequenced on an Illumina NovaSeq 6000. TCRalpha and TCRbeta cDNA libraries were built by 5'RACE with constant-segment primers, adding sample barcodes and unique molecular identifiers. Trizol reagent was used to extract RNA from every sample. Amplification of the libraries took two PCR steps, and the second step added a second sample barcode plus Illumina TruSeq adapters. Sequencing of the libraries was done on an Illumina NovaSeq, producing 2 x 150 bp paired-end reads. Processing in the source paper ran as follows. With migec v1.2.7, reads were demultiplexed and then collapsed into UMI-guided consensus sequences. With mixcr v2.1.11, UMI consensuses were aligned to TRA and TRB V and J templates and assembled into clonotypes. A clonotype was counted as expanded or contracted only if both edgeR and NoisET called the change significant, with noise models trained on biological replicates. edgeR calls used a false discovery rate-adjusted p below 0.01 and a log2 fold-change threshold of 1. PCA with hierarchical clustering of max-normalized trajectories of the 1000 most abundant clonotypes was used as exploratory dynamics analysis. Separately sequenced CD4+ and CD8+ repertoires were used to assign the CD4 or CD8 phenotype of responding clones. TCRdb passed the public sequencing reads through fastp at Q25 and MiXCR, retaining productive beta sequences. Every distinct CDR3 protein forms one entry, paired with its most common genes and DNA. The authors' filters were not applied to this entry. This sample is represented by about 190,000 distinct CDR3 sequences; 20% to 25% of them were singletons. More than 20% of the sample comes from the top ten.

Ficoll-Paque density gradient centrifugation was the method used to isolate PBMCs. Inclusive of the bounding cysteine and phenylalanine, the CDR3 is 15 residues long. Only CDR3 DNA is held: 45 bases, read in frame from base 1. Clipping removes 3 bases from V and 8 bases from J, with 9 as the unmatched junction base count. Taken from the germline V gene, the CDR1 and CDR2 loops are SNHLY and FYNNEI. This clonotype was detected a few times. Its antigen is currently not known. The input lacks base qualities; no much larger clone sits a single base away. The chain uses TRBV2 and TRBJ2-1, with 8 middle bases fitting TRBD1. The clonotype was recovered from an adult woman who had mild COVID-19 (a few samples of this study predate the infection). The sample titles of this study are shuffled in the database, so cell type and time point are left out; the donor was told from shared clones. The sequenced sample was PBMCs or a T cell subset sorted from them (not recorded which). The CDR3 protein sequence reads: CASSEGTGDYDEQFF. The DNA reads as follows: TGTGCCAGCAGTGAGGGGACAGGAGATTACGATGAGCAGTTCTTC.